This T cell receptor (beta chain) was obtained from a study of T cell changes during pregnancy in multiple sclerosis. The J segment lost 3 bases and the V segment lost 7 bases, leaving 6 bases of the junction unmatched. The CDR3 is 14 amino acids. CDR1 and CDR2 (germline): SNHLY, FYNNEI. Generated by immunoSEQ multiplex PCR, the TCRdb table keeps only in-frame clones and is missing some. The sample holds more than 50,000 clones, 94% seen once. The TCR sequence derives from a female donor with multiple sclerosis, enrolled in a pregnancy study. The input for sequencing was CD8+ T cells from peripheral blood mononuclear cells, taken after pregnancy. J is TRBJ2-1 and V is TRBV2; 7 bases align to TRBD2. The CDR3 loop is CASKNSGFYNEQFF. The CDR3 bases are TGTGCCAGCAAAAATAGCGGGTTCTACAATGAGCAGTTCTTC.